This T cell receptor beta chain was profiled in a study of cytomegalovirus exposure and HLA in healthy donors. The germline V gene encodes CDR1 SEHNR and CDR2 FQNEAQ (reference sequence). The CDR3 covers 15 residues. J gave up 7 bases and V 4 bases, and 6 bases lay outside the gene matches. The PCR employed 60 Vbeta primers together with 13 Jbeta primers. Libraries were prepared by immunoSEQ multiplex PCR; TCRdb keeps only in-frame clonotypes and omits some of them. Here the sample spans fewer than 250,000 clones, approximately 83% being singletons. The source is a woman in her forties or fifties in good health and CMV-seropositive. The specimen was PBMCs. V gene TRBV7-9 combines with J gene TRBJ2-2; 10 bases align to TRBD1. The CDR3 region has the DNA TGTGCCAGCAGCTACAGACAGGGGGCTATCGGGGAGCTGTTTTTT. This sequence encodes CASSYRQGAIGELFF.